A selection of T cell receptor beta chains follows, all from one sample in a study of blood T cell repertoires in COVID-19. Repertoires were generated with immunoSEQ multiplex PCR, while TCRdb's copy carries only in-frame clones and drops some. This sample has 130,000 to 150,000 clones, with 84% found just once. Sequencing was carried out using peripheral blood. The receptors shown here come from a man aged 60 to 69 with active or convalescent COVID-19. The CDR3 runs from the conserved cysteine through the conserved F or W. The order of the fields is J gene, D gene, clone size, V gene, CDR3 DNA, CDR3 protein. The D gene is left open where the match is weak. Expanded clones are given a class, and other clones once, few, many or no size at all.

TRBJ2-1 | TRBD2 | few | TRBV7-7 | TGTGCCAGCAGCTTAGGCCCTCCAGGATCCGTTAGCGGGAGGGCCGGGCAGTTCTTC | CASSLGPPGSVSGRAGQFF
TRBJ2-1 | . | . | TRBV13 | TGTGCCAGCAGCTTAGAAGGACAAGTATACAATGAGCAGTTCTTC | CASSLEGQVYNEQFF
TRBJ1-1 | . | . | TRBV6-5 | TGTGCCAGCAGACAAAACAGGGACACTGAAGCTTTCTTT | CASRQNRDTEAFF
TRBJ2-5 | TRBD2 | . | TRBV30 | TGTGCCTGGATGCGAGCGGGGGCCCAAGAGACCCAGTACTTC | CAWMRAGAQETQYF
TRBJ2-7 | . | few | TRBV7-8 | TGTGCCAGCAGCTTAGCACAGGGTTCCAACGAGCAGTACTTC | CASSLAQGSNEQYF
TRBJ1-1 | . | once | TRBV11-2 | TGTGCCAGCAGCTTAGAGGGACATGTCCCGGGTTCGGCTTTCTTT | CASSLEGHVPGSAFF
TRBJ1-2 | TRBD1 | . | TRBV19 | TGTGCCAGTAGTATAGAGGGACAGCCCCCTAACTATGGCTACACCTTC | CASSIEGQPPNYGYTF
TRBJ2-5 | TRBD1 | . | TRBV7-7 | TGTGCTAGCAGCTCGGACAGGGCCGAGACCCAGTACTTC | CASSSDRAETQYF
TRBJ1-2 | . | . | TRBV3-1/TRBV3-2 | TGTGCCAGCAGCCAAGTATCCTATGGCTACACCTTC | CASSQVSYGYTF
TRBJ2-1 | . | . | TRBV6-5 | TGTGCCAGCAGGACACGATTGTCTGGTAATGAGCAGTTCTTC | CASRTRLSGNEQFF
TRBJ1-2 | . | . | TRBV21-1 | TGTGCCAGCAGCAACCGACAGGGATGCGCTAACTATGGCTACACCTTC | CASSNRQGCANYGYTF
TRBJ2-1 | TRBD2 | . | TRBV14 | TGTGCCAGCAGCCGATTGACTAGCGTGGGCTACAATGAGCAGTTCTTC | CASSRLTSVGYNEQFF
TRBJ1-2 | TRBD1 | . | TRBV5-6 | TGTGCCAGCAGCTTCAGGGGGCGCGGGGTAATAAGCTATGGCTACACCTTC | CASSFRGRGVISYGYTF
TRBJ1-5 | TRBD1 | . | TRBV27 | TGTGCCAGCAGTGAGTGGACAGGGGGCAATCAGCCCCAGCATTTT | CASSEWTGGNQPQHF
TRBJ2-5 | TRBD1 | . | TRBV24-1 | TGTGCCACCAGTGAGAGCCGACAGGGACAAGAGACCCAGTACTTC | CATSESRQGQETQYF
TRBJ1-2 | . | . | TRBV9 | TGTGCCAGCAGCCCCTCCCGGGTGGGGGCATATGGCTACACCTTC | CASSPSRVGAYGYTF
TRBJ2-1 | . | . | TRBV7-7 | TGTGCTAGCAGTTCAACAGGGTACAATGAGCAGTTCTTC | CASSSTGYNEQFF
TRBJ1-1 | . | . | TRBV19 | TGTGCCACCTCCCCTCGGGGGGGCACTGAAGCTTTCTTT | CATSPRGGTEAFF
TRBJ1-2 | . | . | TRBV21-1 | TGTGCCAGCAGCACTTTTGGACAGGGCCCCATCTATGGCTACACCTTC | CASSTFGQGPIYGYTF
TRBJ1-3 | . | once | TRBV18 | TGTGCCAGCTCACCAGGGCGGGCCTCTGGAAACACCATATATTTT | CASSPGRASGNTIYF
TRBJ1-1 | TRBD1 | . | TRBV18 | TGTGCCAGCTCACCACAGGGACAGGGGCTTGAAGCTTTCTTT | CASSPQGQGLEAFF
TRBJ2-1 | . | . | TRBV24-1 | TGTGCCACCAGTGACACGACTAGGATGAACAATGAGCAGTTCTTC | CATSDTTRMNNEQFF
TRBJ2-4 | . | . | TRBV7-8 | TGTGCCAGCAGCTTTCTGCGGGGACTAGCCAAAAACATTCAGTACTTC | CASSFLRGLAKNIQYF
TRBJ1-3 | TRBD1 | . | TRBV10-1 | TGCGCCAGCAGTGCCCGACAGGGTTCTTCTGGAAACACCATATATTTT | CASSARQGSSGNTIYF
TRBJ2-7 | TRBD1 | . | TRBV7-2 | TGTGCCAGCAGCCCTCCCGGGACAGGGATCGAGCAGTACTTC | CASSPPGTGIEQYF
TRBJ1-1 | . | . | TRBV6-2/TRBV6-3 | TGTGCCAGCAGTTATTCAGGGGCCAACACTGAAGCTTTCTTT | CASSYSGANTEAFF
TRBJ1-5 | TRBD1 | . | TRBV7-2 | TGTGCCAGCAGCCTAGGGGGCGTTCAGCCCCAGCATTTT | CASSLGGVQPQHF
TRBJ2-5 | . | . | TRBV5-8 | TGTGCCAGCAGCTTTTACGCTGGGGGGAACCAAGAGACCCAGTACTTC | CASSFYAGGNQETQYF
TRBJ1-2 | . | . | TRBV9 | TGTGCCAGCAGCCCCCCCGCAGGGATGAGCTATGGCTACACCTTC | CASSPPAGMSYGYTF
TRBJ1-6 | TRBD1 | . | TRBV7-8 | TGTGCCAGCAGCTTAGACCAGGGACAGGTACTCCACTTT | CASSLDQGQVLHF
TRBJ1-4 | . | . | TRBV7-2 | TGTGCCAGCAGCCCTCGAGGGGGTGAAAAACTGTTTTTT | CASSPRGGEKLFF
TRBJ2-5 | . | . | TRBV7-9 | TGTGCCAGCAGCCGGCCGGGGTCCGTAAAGACCCAGTACTTC | CASSRPGSVKTQYF
TRBJ1-2 | TRBD1 | once | TRBV7-2 | TGTGCCAGCAGCTTAGTGGGACAGGGCGACTATGGCTACACCTTC | CASSLVGQGDYGYTF
TRBJ1-6 | TRBD1 | . | TRBV25-1 | TGTGCCAGCAGTGAATCACCAGGGGGTAATTCACCCCTCCACTTT | CASSESPGGNSPLHF
TRBJ2-3 | . | once | TRBV4-1 | TGCGCCAGCAGCCAAGAAGCGGCGGGAGCCGGGGGGCGGGATACGCAGTATTTT | CASSQEAAGAGGRDTQYF
TRBJ2-5 | TRBD1 | . | TRBV5-6 | TGTGCCAGCAGCCCCCGCCGGGACAGGGTACAAGAGACCCAGTACTTC | CASSPRRDRVQETQYF
TRBJ2-3 | TRBD2 | . | TRBV3-1/TRBV3-2 | TGTGCCAGCAGCCAAGTTATGGGCGGGAGTGGGAGAGATACGCAGTATTTT | CASSQVMGGSGRDTQYF
TRBJ2-1 | . | . | TRBV14 | TGTGCCAGCAGCCAAGATCGCGGGACTGAGCAGTTCTTC | CASSQDRGTEQFF
TRBJ1-2 | . | . | TRBV6-5 | TGTGCCAGCACCCCGACTTATAACTATGGCTACACCTTC | CASTPTYNYGYTF
TRBJ2-3 | TRBD2 | . | TRBV4-3 | TGCGCCAGCAGCCAACGACGGACTAGCGGGGGGGCTAGCACAGATACGCAGTATTTT | CASSQRRTSGGASTDTQYF
TRBJ1-1 | . | few | TRBV27 | TGTGCCAGCAGTTCGGGAATGGGCACTGAAGCTTTCTTT | CASSSGMGTEAFF
TRBJ2-3 | . | . | TRBV5-5 | TGTGCCAGCAGCTTGGCGCCAACGGGGGAACGGAAAGATACGCAGTATTTT | CASSLAPTGERKDTQYF
TRBJ1-2 | TRBD1 | . | TRBV19 | TGTGCCAGTAGTCCCGGGACAGGGAAGAACTATGGCTACACCTTC | CASSPGTGKNYGYTF
TRBJ1-5 | . | . | TRBV21-1 | TGTGCCAGCTCCGACAGGGGCCATCAGCCCCAGCATTTT | CASSDRGHQPQHF
TRBJ1-5 | TRBD1 | . | TRBV30 | TGTGCCTGGAGTGCAACAGGGGTGGGGAATAGCAATCAGCCCCAGCATTTT | CAWSATGVGNSNQPQHF
TRBJ1-2 | TRBD1 | . | TRBV4-3 | TGCGCCAGCAGCCCCGTAACACACCTCGACAGGGGGTACGACTATGGCTACACCTTC | CASSPVTHLDRGYDYGYTF
TRBJ1-1 | TRBD1 | . | TRBV6-1 | TGTGCCAGCAGTGGGACAGGGGCCGCGCAAAACACTGAAGCTTTCTTT | CASSGTGAAQNTEAFF
TRBJ1-1 | . | . | TRBV11-2 | TGTGCCAGCAGCTTAACCACAGGGATGAACACTGAAGCTTTCTTT | CASSLTTGMNTEAFF
TRBJ2-7 | TRBD1 | . | TRBV5-1 | TGCGCCAGCAGCTTGGGGGACAGATTTCTCAACTACGAGCAGTACTTC | CASSLGDRFLNYEQYF
TRBJ1-1 | . | . | TRBV5-5 | TGTGCCAGCAGCTTGGGGGCAGAGATGAACACTGAAGCTTTCTTT | CASSLGAEMNTEAFF
TRBJ2-3 | TRBD1 | . | TRBV5-8 | TGTGCCAGCAGCTTACAGGGGAACGCAGATACGCAGTATTTT | CASSLQGNADTQYF
TRBJ1-4 | . | . | TRBV11-3 | TGTGCCAGCAGCTTAAAGGGGCGCCTGAGTGAAAAACTGTTTTTT | CASSLKGRLSEKLFF
TRBJ1-4 | . | . | TRBV11-2 | TGTGCCAGCAGCATCACAGGTGTAACTAATGAAAAACTGTTTTTT | CASSITGVTNEKLFF
TRBJ2-1 | . | . | TRBV9 | TGTGCCAGCAGCGACAACAGGGTATCCACCTACAATGAGCAGTTCTTC | CASSDNRVSTYNEQFF
TRBJ2-1 | TRBD2 | . | TRBV2 | TGTGCCAGCAGTGATGGCTTTTGGGGCGGGAGTTACAATGAGCAGTTCTTC | CASSDGFWGGSYNEQFF
TRBJ1-3 | . | . | TRBV7-2 | TGTGCCAGCAGTAGTCAGGGGATCTCTGGAAACACCATATATTTT | CASSSQGISGNTIYF
TRBJ2-3 | . | once | TRBV11-3 | TGTGCCAGCAGCTTCCCAACAGATACGCAGTATTTT | CASSFPTDTQYF
TRBJ1-5 | TRBD1 | few | TRBV6-2/TRBV6-3 | TGTGCCAGCAGTTCGCGACTCATCCGGGACAGGACGAATCAGCCCCAGCATTTT | CASSSRLIRDRTNQPQHF
TRBJ2-3 | . | . | TRBV7-7 | TGTGCCAGCAGCTTACTTGGCTCCACAGATACGCAGTATTTT | CASSLLGSTDTQYF
TRBJ2-5 | . | . | TRBV5-1 | TGCGCCAGCAGCTTGGGAGAGGGGACTCCGGAGACCCAGTACTTC | CASSLGEGTPETQYF